This TCR beta chain derives from a study of beta chain features in type 1 diabetes. General study findings and limits: People with Type 1 diabetes carried modestly yet significantly shorter TCRB CDR3s in all four CD4+ subsets.

Every isolated RNA sample was fully reverse transcribed, so sequencing captured expressed TCRB transcripts. The data were produced by immunoSEQ multiplex PCR, yet TCRdb's version contains in-frame clones alone and is incomplete. This table holds approximately 170,000 clones, approximately 7.8% found once. This CDR3 has 14 amino acids. The V and J ends lost 5 bases and 2 bases respectively, with 12 bases between them. CDR1 and CDR2 from the germline V gene are SGHTA and FQGTGA. About this clone itself: Its cognate antigen is unknown.

The rearrangement links TRBV7-3 to TRBJ1-1; no definite D call. The sample taken for sequencing was central memory CD4+ T cells from blood. This receptor was taken from a woman in her thirties or forties with type 1 diabetes. CDR3 residues: CASSNGKPNTEAFF. CDR3 nucleotide sequence: TGTGCCAGCAGCAATGGCAAACCAAACACTGAAGCTTTCTTT.